These 32 T cell receptor beta chains share one sample of origin, sequenced in a study of high-grade serous ovarian cancer treatment subgroups. Clones were read by immunoSEQ multiplex PCR, and TCRdb kept only the in-frame ones, dropping some. The sample comprises under 8,000 clones, 79% of which are singletons, and 6.7% rests with the top ten. The tumor samples were collected prior to definitive surgery or chemotherapy. Sequencing used tumor tissue. The receptors derive from a human donor with high-grade serous ovarian cancer.

This chain connects TRBV9 to TRBJ2-1; possibly TRBD2 for D (6 bases). The CDR3 length is 16 residues. The V gene's germline CDR1 is SGDLS and CDR2 YYNGEE. V was cut by 0 bases and J by 7 bases, with 17 bases left in between. CDR3 residues: CASSVVELAGLNEQFF. In DNA, the CDR3 is TGTGCCAGCAGCGTAGTAGAACTAGCAGGACTGAATGAGCAGTTCTTC.

The V call is TRBV27, the J call TRBJ2-5; 9 bases are a match to TRBD2. With 4 bases clipped from V and 7 bases from J, the junction kept 19 bases outside the gene matches. CDR1 and CDR2 (germline): MNHEY, SMNVEV (reference sequence). The CDR3 sequence is 18 residues long. CDR3 sequence (DNA): TGTGCCAGCAGTTCGGGGGTGGATCAGATAGCGGGAGTCGGGACCCAGTACTTC. This encodes CASSSGVDQIAGVGTQYF.

There are a few counts of this clone. The same CDR3 arises from other DNA sequences in this sample as well. The chain recombines TRBV5-1 with TRBJ2-7; 9 positions agree with TRBD1. This CDR3 has 15 amino acids. From germline, CDR1 is SGHRS and CDR2 YFSETQ. Trimming cost V 5 bases and J 2 bases; bases outside gene matches: 8. The CDR3 loop is CASRTLGQGPYEQYF. As DNA, the CDR3 is TGCGCCAGCAGAACCCTGGGACAGGGCCCCTACGAGCAGTACTTC.

The chain carries TRBV9 and TRBJ2-1; no reliable D call. Germline loops: CDR1 SGDLS, CDR2 YYNGEE. The CDR3 consists of 16 residues. Trimming removed 2 bases from V and 1 base from J, with 13 bases in between. CDR3 nucleotides: TGTGCCAGCAGCGTGACGGCCACTCCTTCCTACAATGAGCAGTTCTTC. Amino acids: CASSVTATPSYNEQFF.

Judged by abundance, this clone is medium-sized. The rearrangement uses TRBV11-2 and TRBJ2-7; no firm D call. This CDR3 spans 14 amino acids. V shed 1 base and J shed 0 bases, with 7 bases lying between them. Germline assignment: CDR1 SGHAT and CDR2 FQNNGV. In DNA, the CDR3 is TGTGCCAGCAGCTTAGGTTCCACCTCCTACGAGCAGTACTTC. It is translated as CASSLGSTSYEQYF.

V usage is TRBV11-3 and J usage is TRBJ1-3; 9 bases agree with TRBD1. The V gene end was trimmed by 4 bases and the J gene end by 4 bases; junction bases not matched to a gene: 5. The CDR3 consists of 15 residues. CDR1 is SGHNT and CDR2 is YENEEA in the germline V gene. The CDR3 coding sequence is TGTGCCAGCAGCTCCACAGGGGGCATAGGAAACACCATATATTTT. This sequence encodes CASSSTGGIGNTIYF.

The chain joins TRBV6-5 to TRBJ2-7, with a tentative D call TRBD1 (5 bases). This CDR3 is 14 amino acids long. With 5 bases removed from V and 2 bases from J, the gap between germline ends came to 13 bases. The V gene's germline CDR1 is MNHEY and CDR2 SVGAGI. CDR3 sequence reads: CASSAGPSAYEQYF. CDR3 in DNA: TGTGCCAGCAGTGCAGGGCCCTCCGCCTACGAGCAGTACTTC.

The rearrangement joins TRBV25-1 to TRBJ2-7; D is undetermined. Trimming removed 3 bases from V and 9 bases from J, with 21 bases in between. Germline loops: CDR1 MGHDK, CDR2 SYGVNS. The CDR3 has 15 amino acids. CDR3 sequence (DNA): TGTGCCAGCAGTGATTCAGGTCCGGCTATAGATCGGCAGTACTTC. This gives the protein CASSDSGPAIDRQYF.

This chain links TRBV27 with TRBJ1-3, with a weak D call TRBD1 (6 bases). CDR1 and CDR2 from the germline V gene are MNHEY and SMNVEV (reference sequence). Between the trimmed V and J ends, which lost 10 bases and 4 bases, there was a span of 20 bases. The CDR3 covers 15 residues. CDR3 region: CATSHYGQPGNTIYF. CDR3 sequence (DNA): TGTGCCACCTCGCACTATGGACAGCCCGGAAACACCATATATTTT.

V is TRBV19 and J is TRBJ1-1; a possible D gene is TRBD1 (6 bases). The CDR3 has 15 amino acids. Looked up from germline, CDR1 is LNHDA and CDR2 is SQIVND (reference sequence). V dropped 3 bases and J dropped 2 bases, with 13 bases sitting between them. CDR3 nucleotides: TGTGCCAGTAGTATTGCAGGGGCTTTTAACACTGAAGCTTTCTTT. This translates into CASSIAGAFNTEAFF.

The chain uses TRBV7-2 and TRBJ2-3, with TRBD2 matching over 10 bases. The CDR3 covers 16 residues. Germline CDR1 is SGHTA and CDR2 is FQGNSA. Losses at the gene ends were 1 base for V and 6 bases for J; bases not matched to a gene: 7. In DNA, the CDR3 is TGTGCCAGCAGCTTAGTACTAGCGGGACTTGCTGATACGCAGTATTTT. Its translation: CASSLVLAGLADTQYF.

This clone showed up just a few times. This chain joins TRBV10-1 and TRBJ2-7; D is undetermined. Trimming removed 7 bases at V and 3 bases at J, with 4 bases between. CDR3 length: 10 residues. CDR1 and CDR2 (germline): WNHNN, SYGVQD (reference sequence). The CDR3 bases are TGCGCCAGCAAGATCTACGAGCAGTACTTC. Its protein product is CASKIYEQYF.

This chain links TRBV27 with TRBJ2-1; 10 bases are shared with TRBD2. This CDR3 comprises 18 residues. The V gene's germline CDR1 is MNHEY and CDR2 SMNVEV (reference sequence). J lost 0 bases, V lost 2 bases, and 7 bases had no gene match. This chain's CDR3 is CASSLGELAGSSYNEQFF. The CDR3 DNA reads as TGTGCCAGCAGTTTAGGGGAACTAGCGGGAAGCTCCTACAATGAGCAGTTCTTC.

The rearrangement links TRBV10-3 to TRBJ2-5, with 9 bases aligning to TRBD1. The germline gives CDR1 ENHRY, CDR2 SYGVKD. V shed 6 bases and J 5 bases; nucleotides not matched to a gene: 7. This CDR3 comprises 14 residues. CDR3 bases: TGTGCCATCAGAGGGGACAGGGAGGGTGAGACCCAGTACTTC. Its protein is CAIRGDREGETQYF.

The chain couples TRBV9 to TRBJ1-2; TRBD1 might be the D (6 bases). The V and J ends lost 0 bases and 0 bases respectively, with 12 bases between them. The length of the CDR3 is 16 residues. Germline V lookup: CDR1 SGDLS, CDR2 YYNGEE. The CDR3 loop is CASSVAGTLANYGYTF. Here the CDR3 DNA reads TGTGCCAGCAGCGTAGCGGGGACACTAGCTAACTATGGCTACACCTTC. Together with reference TRBV9 and TRBJ1-2, the CDR3 gives the full variable domain: DSGVTQTPKHLITATGQRVTLRCSPRSGDLSVYWYQQSLDQGLQFLIQYYNGEERAKGNILERFSAQQFPDLHSELNLSSLELGDSALYFCASSVAGTLANYGYTFGSGTRLTVV.

J is TRBJ2-5 and V is TRBV18; 8 nucleotides match TRBD2. The CDR3 is 17 amino acids. CDR1 is KGHSH, CDR2 LQKENI, per germline. Trimming at V came to 5 bases and at J to 5 bases, leaving 16 bases not matched to a gene. The CDR3 sequence: CASSTAASSGGLETQYF. CDR3 coding DNA: TGTGCCAGCTCAACGGCCGCAAGTTCGGGAGGGCTGGAGACCCAGTACTTC.

The gene calls are TRBV6-5 and TRBJ2-7; D ambiguous. Trimming left V 7 bases short and J 7 bases short, with 11 bases between. This CDR3 has 11 residues. The germline V gene encodes CDR1 MNHEY and CDR2 SVGAGI. CDR3 in amino acids: CASTFGREQYF. The CDR3 region has the DNA TGTGCCAGCACCTTTGGACGGGAGCAGTACTTC.

This clone has only a few counts. In the same sample, other DNA sequences code for this CDR3. The chain has TRBV9 and TRBJ1-5; D call uncertain. This CDR3 contains 14 residues. Germline V CDR1 and CDR2: SGDLS, YYNGEE. V lost 0 bases, J lost 4 bases, and 8 bases lay in between. In DNA, the CDR3 is TGTGCCAGCAGCGTAGACGGCCATAATCAGCCCCAGCATTTT. Translation: CASSVDGHNQPQHF. Complete variable domain (other parts from reference TRBV9 and TRBJ1-5): DSGVTQTPKHLITATGQRVTLRCSPRSGDLSVYWYQQSLDQGLQFLIQYYNGEERAKGNILERFSAQQFPDLHSELNLSSLELGDSALYFCASSVDGHNQPQHFGDGTRLSIL.

Notes on this clone: The junction shows a germline mismatch at one end, possibly a read error. This chain uses TRBV7-2 with TRBJ2-5; TRBD2 matches 8 bases. Germline CDR1 SGHTA, CDR2 FQGNSA. The CDR3 is 17 residues long. CDR3 nucleotides: TGTGCCAGCAGCCTAGCCGGAGGACTAGCTGGGGTAGAGACCCAGTACTTC. This gives the protein CASSLAGGLAGVETQYF.

The DNA for the CDR3 is TGTGCCAGCAGTTCATCCTTTTTCCCCGTTTCCTACGAGCAGTACTTC. This gives the protein CASSSSFFPVSYEQYF. The chain carries TRBV28 and TRBJ2-7; D is ambiguous. There are 16 residues in the CDR3. CDR1 and CDR2 from the germline V gene are MDHEN and SYDVKM. Trimming removed 4 bases from V and 1 base from J, with 17 bases in between.

The chain employs TRBV5-4 and TRBJ2-7; 10 bases are shared with TRBD2. The CDR3 consists of 16 residues. The germline gives CDR1 SGHNT, CDR2 YYREEE (reference sequence). Trimming cost V 4 bases and J 0 bases; bases outside gene matches: 7. The CDR3 is CASSTLSGGSSYEQYF. The CDR3 DNA follows: TGTGCCAGCAGCACTCTTAGCGGGGGGAGCTCCTACGAGCAGTACTTC.

J is TRBJ2-5 and V is TRBV5-1, with TRBD2 as a possible D gene (7 bases). Trimming shortened V by 4 bases and J by 3 bases, and 28 bases separated the two germline ends. The CDR3 is 19 residues long. CDR1 and CDR2 (germline): SGHRS, YFSETQ. CDR3 sequence: CASSVGGGPGLKVKETQYF. The CDR3 DNA reads TGCGCCAGCAGCGTTGGGGGGGGCCCGGGACTAAAGGTTAAAGAGACCCAGTACTTC.

This clone was seen a single time. The chain employs TRBV5-4 and TRBJ1-5; D not certain. The CDR3 is made up of 14 amino acids. Per the germline V gene, CDR1 is SGHNT and CDR2 is YYREEE (reference sequence). V lost 0 bases, J lost 10 bases, and 14 bases lay in between. CDR3 region: CASSLGGDLLPQHF. The CDR3 DNA is TGTGCCAGCAGCTTGGGAGGAGACCTCCTTCCCCAGCATTTT.

The V and J genes are TRBV11-2 and TRBJ2-5; 13 nucleotides align to TRBD2. The length of the CDR3 is 16 residues. Unmatched junction bases numbered 8, after V lost 5 bases and J lost 5 bases. In germline, CDR1 is SGHAT, CDR2 FQNNGV. The CDR3 is CASSNGLAGVGETQYF. DNA of the CDR3: TGTGCCAGCAGCAACGGACTAGCGGGAGTTGGGGAGACCCAGTACTTC.

V is TRBV27 and J is TRBJ2-4; TRBD2 matches 8 bases. The V gene's germline CDR1 is MNHEY and CDR2 SMNVEV (reference sequence). The V gene end was trimmed by 3 bases and the J gene end by 5 bases; junction bases not matched to a gene: 6. The CDR3 is made up of 15 amino acids. The CDR3 DNA reads as TGTGCCAGCAGTTTGGGACTAGGAACCCAAAACATTCAGTACTTC. Amino acids: CASSLGLGTQNIQYF.

The chain combines TRBV6-5 with TRBJ2-5, with 11 bases identical to TRBD1. The end of the DNA aligns better with TRBJ2-7, so the J call may be wrong. CDR1 is MNHEY and CDR2 is SVGAGI in the germline V gene. The CDR3 loop spans 15 amino acids. The CDR3 nucleotides read TGTGCCAGCAGTTTGGACAGGGGGCCCCCCTACGAGCAGTACTTC. Protein sequence: CASSLDRGPPYEQYF.

The chain employs TRBV27 and TRBJ2-3, with D possibly being TRBD1 (5 bases). The CDR3 length is 13 residues. The germline V gene has CDR1 MNHEY and CDR2 SMNVEV (reference sequence). Trimming shortened V by 8 bases and J by 6 bases, and 15 bases separated the two germline ends. CDR3 sequence (DNA): TGTGCCAGCTCCACGGGCAGGGCCGATACGCAGTATTTT. Protein: CASSTGRADTQYF.

The gene calls are TRBV6-6 and TRBJ2-4, with 12 nucleotides matching TRBD2. The junction had 8 bases not matched to a gene; V was cut back by 6 bases and J by 8 bases. CDR3 length: 15 residues. Germline CDR1 and CDR2: MNHNY and SVGAGI (reference sequence). The CDR3 nucleotides are TGTGCCAGCAGAGGTACTAGCGGGAGGACCGACATTCAGTACTTC. Amino acids: CASRGTSGRTDIQYF.

The chain combines TRBV9 with TRBJ2-1; D is uncertain. The CDR3 is 15 amino acids. Deletions cut 2 bases from V and 0 bases from J, with 9 bases between. The V gene's germline CDR1 is SGDLS and CDR2 YYNGEE. The CDR3 loop reads CASSVEDSSYNEQFF. CDR3 sequence (DNA): TGTGCCAGCAGCGTTGAAGATAGCTCCTACAATGAGCAGTTCTTC.

This chain links TRBV18 with TRBJ2-5; 9 bases align to TRBD2. V was pared by 6 bases and J by 2 bases, with 4 bases of the junction left unmatched. Per germline, CDR1 KGHSH and CDR2 LQKENI. The CDR3 loop spans 14 amino acids. The CDR3 here is CASSGTSPQETQYF. The CDR3 nucleotides are TGTGCCAGCTCGGGGACTAGCCCTCAAGAGACCCAGTACTTC.

The chain combines TRBV2 with TRBJ2-3; 7 nucleotides align to TRBD2. The CDR3 spans 18 residues. In germline, CDR1 is SNHLY, CDR2 FYNNEI. J was trimmed by 0 bases and V by 4 bases; bases with no gene match: 13. Here the CDR3 reads CASSGGEGGRFSTDTQYF. In DNA, the CDR3 is TGTGCCAGCAGTGGTGGGGAGGGAGGGAGGTTCAGCACAGATACGCAGTATTTT.

By sample share, this clone is large. This chain connects TRBV9 to TRBJ2-3, with TRBD2 matching 12 bases. The germline V gene encodes CDR1 SGDLS and CDR2 YYNGEE. V shed 0 bases and J 5 bases; nucleotides not matched to a gene: 10. The length of the CDR3 is 18 residues. The CDR3 nucleotides read TGTGCCAGCAGCGTAGTAGGGCTAGCGGGAGGGCCCGAAGATACGCAGTATTTT. As protein: CASSVVGLAGGPEDTQYF.